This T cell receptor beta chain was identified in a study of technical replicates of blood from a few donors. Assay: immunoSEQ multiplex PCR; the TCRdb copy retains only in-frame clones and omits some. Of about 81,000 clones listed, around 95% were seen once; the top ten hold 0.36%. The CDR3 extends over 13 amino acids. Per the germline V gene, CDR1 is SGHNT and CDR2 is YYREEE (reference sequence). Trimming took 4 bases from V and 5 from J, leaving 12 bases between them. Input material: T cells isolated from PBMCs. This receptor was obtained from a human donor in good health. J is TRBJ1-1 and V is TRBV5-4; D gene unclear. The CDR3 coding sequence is TGTGCCAGCAGCCGGTTAGAGTGGACTGAAGCTTTCTTT. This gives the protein CASSRLEWTEAFF.